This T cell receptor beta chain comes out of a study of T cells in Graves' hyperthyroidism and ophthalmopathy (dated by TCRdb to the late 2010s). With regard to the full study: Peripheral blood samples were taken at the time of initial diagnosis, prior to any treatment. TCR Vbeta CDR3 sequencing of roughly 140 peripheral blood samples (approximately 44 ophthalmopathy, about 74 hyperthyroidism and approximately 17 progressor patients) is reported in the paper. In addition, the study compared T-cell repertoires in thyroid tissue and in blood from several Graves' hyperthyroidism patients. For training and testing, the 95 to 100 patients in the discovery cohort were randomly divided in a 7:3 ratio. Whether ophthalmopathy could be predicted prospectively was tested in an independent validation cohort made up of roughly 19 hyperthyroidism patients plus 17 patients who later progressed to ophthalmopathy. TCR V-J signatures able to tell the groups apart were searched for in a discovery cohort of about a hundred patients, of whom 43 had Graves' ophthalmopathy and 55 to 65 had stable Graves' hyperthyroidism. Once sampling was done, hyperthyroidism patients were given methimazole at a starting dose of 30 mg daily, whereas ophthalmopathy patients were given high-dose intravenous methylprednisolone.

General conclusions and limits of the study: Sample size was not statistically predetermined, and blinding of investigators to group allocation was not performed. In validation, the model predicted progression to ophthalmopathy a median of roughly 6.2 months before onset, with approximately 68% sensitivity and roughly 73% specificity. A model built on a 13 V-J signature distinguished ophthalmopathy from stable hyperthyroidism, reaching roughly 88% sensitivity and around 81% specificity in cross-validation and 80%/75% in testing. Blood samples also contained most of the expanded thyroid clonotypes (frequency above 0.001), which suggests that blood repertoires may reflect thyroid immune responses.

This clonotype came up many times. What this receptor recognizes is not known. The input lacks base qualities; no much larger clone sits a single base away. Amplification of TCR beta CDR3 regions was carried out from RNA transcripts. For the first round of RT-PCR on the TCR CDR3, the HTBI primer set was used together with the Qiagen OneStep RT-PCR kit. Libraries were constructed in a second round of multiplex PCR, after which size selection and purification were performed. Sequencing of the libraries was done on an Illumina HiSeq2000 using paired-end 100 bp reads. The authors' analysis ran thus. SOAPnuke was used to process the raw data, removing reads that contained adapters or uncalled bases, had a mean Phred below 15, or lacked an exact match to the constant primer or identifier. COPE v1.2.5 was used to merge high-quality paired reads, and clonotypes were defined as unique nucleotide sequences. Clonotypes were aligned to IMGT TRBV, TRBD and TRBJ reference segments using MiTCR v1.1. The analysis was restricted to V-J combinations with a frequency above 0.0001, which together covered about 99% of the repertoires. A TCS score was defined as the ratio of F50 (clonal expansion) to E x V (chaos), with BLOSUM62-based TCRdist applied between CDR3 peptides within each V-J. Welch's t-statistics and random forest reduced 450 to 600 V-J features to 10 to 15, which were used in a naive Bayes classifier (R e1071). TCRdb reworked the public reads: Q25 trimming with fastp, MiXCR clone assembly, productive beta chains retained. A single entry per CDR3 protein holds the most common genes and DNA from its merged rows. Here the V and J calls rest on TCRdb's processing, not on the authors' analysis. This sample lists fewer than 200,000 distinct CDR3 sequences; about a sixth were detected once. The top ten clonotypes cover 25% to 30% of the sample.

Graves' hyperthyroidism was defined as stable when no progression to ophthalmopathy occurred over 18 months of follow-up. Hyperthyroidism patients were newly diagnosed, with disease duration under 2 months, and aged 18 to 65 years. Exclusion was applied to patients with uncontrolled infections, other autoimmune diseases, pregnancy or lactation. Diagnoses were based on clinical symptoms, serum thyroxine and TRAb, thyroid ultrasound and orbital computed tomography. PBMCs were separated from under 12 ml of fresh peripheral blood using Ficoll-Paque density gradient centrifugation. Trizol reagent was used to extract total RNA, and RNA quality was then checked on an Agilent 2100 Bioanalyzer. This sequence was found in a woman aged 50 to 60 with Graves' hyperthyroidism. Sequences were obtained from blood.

This receptor carries the CDR3 CASLARGPGETQYF. The DNA sequence is as follows: TGTGCCAGCTTAGCCAGGGGGCCCGGGGAGACCCAGTACTTC. Recombination linked TRBV6-1 to TRBJ2-5, with 8 central nucleotides matching TRBD1. Looking up the germline V gene yields CDR1 MNHNS and CDR2 SASEGT. Relative to germline, V is missing 8 bases and J is missing 5 bases, with 10 bases of the junction outside any gene match. Including the terminal cysteine and phenylalanine, the CDR3 comprises 14 residues. Only the CDR3 part of the read is kept: 42 bases, read in frame from the first base.